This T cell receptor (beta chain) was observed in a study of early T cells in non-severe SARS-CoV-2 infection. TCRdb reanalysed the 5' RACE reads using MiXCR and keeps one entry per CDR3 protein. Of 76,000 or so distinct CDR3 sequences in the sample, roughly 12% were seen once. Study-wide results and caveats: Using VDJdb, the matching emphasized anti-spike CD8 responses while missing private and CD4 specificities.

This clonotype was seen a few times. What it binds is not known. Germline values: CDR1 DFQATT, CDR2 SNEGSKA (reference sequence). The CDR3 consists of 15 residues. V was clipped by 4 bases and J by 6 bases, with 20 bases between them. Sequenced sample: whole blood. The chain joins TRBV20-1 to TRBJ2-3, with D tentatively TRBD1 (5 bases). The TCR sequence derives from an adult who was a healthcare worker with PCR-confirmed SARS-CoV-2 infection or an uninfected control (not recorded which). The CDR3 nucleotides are TGCAGTGCTATAAGTGGCTCCCGACCAGGGGATACGCAGTATTTT. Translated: CSAISGSRPGDTQYF.